This TCR beta chain was found in a study of OX40 agonist ivuxolimab in advanced cancers. TCRdb's copy holds only in-frame clones and misses some; the assay was immunoSEQ multiplex PCR. Of some 64,000 clones in the sample, under 95% were seen once. A word on this clone: The target antigen is unknown.

Findings and limits, study-wide: CD8+ T cells averaged more expanded clones than CD4+.

The CDR3 contains 14 residues. CDR1 is MDHEN, CDR2 SYDVKM, per germline. Trimming pared 8 bases from V and 3 bases from J, leaving 14 bases between. Autoimmune disease history or systemic immunosuppression led to patients being barred. This specimen was CD4+ or CD8+ T cells sorted from blood, taken in a trial of the OX40 agonist ivuxolimab. The receptor's source is an adult with an advanced solid tumor such as melanoma, head and neck, liver or kidney cancer. The chain is built from TRBV28 and TRBJ2-1, with D tentatively TRBD1 (5 bases). The CDR3 loop is CASETDKHYNEQFF. The CDR3 nucleotides read TGTGCCAGCGAAACGGACAAACACTACAATGAGCAGTTCTTC.